The 29 T cell receptor beta chains below were found in one sample sequenced in a study of blood T cell repertoires in COVID-19. Data came from immunoSEQ multiplex PCR; TCRdb stores just in-frame clones and leaves some out. The sample records under 200,000 clones, roughly nine tenths being singletons. Source material: peripheral blood. Receptor source: an older woman with acute or convalescent COVID-19.

This chain joins TRBV7-3 and TRBJ2-5; unclear D gene. V lost 5 bases, J lost 2 bases, and 9 bases lay in between. The germline V gene has CDR1 SGHTA and CDR2 FQGTGA. This CDR3 comprises 13 residues. Here the CDR3 DNA reads TGTGCCAGCAGCCTCGCGGCACAAGAGACCCAGTACTTC. Amino acids: CASSLAAQETQYF.

The rearrangement joins TRBV6-5 to TRBJ1-5; TRBD1 aligns across 7 bases. Germline V CDR1 and CDR2: MNHEY, SVGAGI. The J segment lost 6 bases and the V segment lost 6 bases, leaving 5 bases of the junction unmatched. This CDR3 spans 13 amino acids. CDR3 amino acids: CASRGQSSQPQHF. The CDR3 DNA is TGTGCCAGCAGGGGACAGAGCTCTCAGCCCCAGCATTTT.

The chain uses TRBV19 and TRBJ2-5; TRBD1 is a possible D gene (6 bases). The CDR3 contains 13 residues. With 6 bases removed from V and 5 bases from J, the gap between germline ends came to 13 bases. Per the germline V gene, CDR1 is LNHDA and CDR2 is SQIVND (reference sequence). The CDR3 protein is CASRKTGVETQYF. The DNA of the CDR3 is TGTGCCAGTAGGAAGACAGGCGTGGAGACCCAGTACTTC.

The chain combines TRBV9 with TRBJ1-6, with 7 bases that match TRBD1. V shed 3 bases, J shed 9 bases, and the junction held 6 bases outside the gene matches. CDR1 SGDLS and CDR2 YYNGEE come from the germline V gene. This CDR3 contains 14 residues. The CDR3 protein is CASSARQGGSPLHF. CDR3 coding DNA: TGTGCCAGCAGCGCGCGACAGGGTGGTTCACCCCTCCACTTT.

As for this clone: Other DNA sequences in the sample encode the same CDR3. The rearrangement joins TRBV19 to TRBJ2-1, with TRBD1 as a possible D gene (5 bases). V was pared by 1 base and J by 1 base, with 11 bases between. CDR3 length equals 16 residues. From germline, CDR1 is LNHDA and CDR2 SQIVND (reference sequence). The CDR3 DNA sequence: TGTGCCAGTAGTATAGGGCCAGGGCTTTCCTACAATGAGCAGTTCTTC. Residues: CASSIGPGLSYNEQFF.

The chain is built from TRBV18 and TRBJ2-5, with TRBD1 matching 9 bases. This CDR3 contains 17 residues. Germline V gives CDR1 KGHSH, CDR2 LQKENI. Trimming removed 3 bases from V and 5 bases from J; junction bases left unmatched: 13. The chain's CDR3 is CASSPRAGTGRRETQYF. CDR3 bases: TGTGCCAGCTCACCGAGGGCCGGGACAGGGAGGAGGGAGACCCAGTACTTC.

The chain combines TRBV28 with TRBJ2-1; D is possibly TRBD1 (7 bases). Germline V lookup: CDR1 MDHEN, CDR2 SYDVKM. This CDR3 is 15 amino acids long. Deletions cut 3 bases from V and 1 base from J, with 10 bases between. DNA of the CDR3: TGTGCCAGCAGTTTCAGGGGGGCGTCCTACAATGAGCAGTTCTTC. Its translation: CASSFRGASYNEQFF.

V usage is TRBV29-1 and J usage is TRBJ1-2; 7 bases are a match to TRBD1. The length of the CDR3 is 14 residues. The germline gives CDR1 SQVTM, CDR2 ANQGSEA. Trimming cost V 3 bases and J 8 bases; bases outside gene matches: 12. CDR3 in DNA: TGCAGCGTTGACACGGGACAGCCCCTAACAGGCTACACCTTC. Its protein product is CSVDTGQPLTGYTF.

This sequence joins TRBV7-8 and TRBJ1-6; the D gene is possibly TRBD1 (5 bases). Germline CDR1 and CDR2: SGHVS and FQNEAQ. The CDR3 has 18 amino acids. V lost 1 base to trimming and J lost 5 bases, with 18 bases between them. The CDR3 DNA is TGTGCCAGCAGCTTAGAGTCCCCCAGGGTGCTAAATAATTCACCCCTCCACTTT. As protein: CASSLESPRVLNNSPLHF.

J is TRBJ1-5 and V is TRBV2; D is undetermined. CDR1 and CDR2 (germline): SNHLY, FYNNEI. The germline V and J ends were trimmed by 8 bases and 0 bases, with 11 bases remaining between them. CDR3 length: 14 residues. The CDR3 spells CASGPRYSNQPQHF. CDR3 in DNA: TGTGCCAGCGGTCCCAGATATAGCAATCAGCCCCAGCATTTT.

This chain links TRBV9 with TRBJ1-5, with TRBD1 identical over 7 bases. The germline gives CDR1 SGDLS, CDR2 YYNGEE. The CDR3 runs to 14 residues. V shed 9 bases, J shed 5 bases, and the junction held 11 bases outside the gene matches. The CDR3 DNA follows: TGTGCCATAAGAGCCCCCAGGGGGTATCAGCCCCAGCATTTT. Translated, it gives CAIRAPRGYQPQHF.

CDR3 nucleotides: TGTGCCAGCCTGCTGACGGGGGAAAAACTGTTTTTT. Translated: CASLLTGEKLFF. The rearrangement uses TRBV6-1 and TRBJ1-4; no reliable D call. V was trimmed by 8 bases and J by 8 bases, leaving 12 bases between them. In germline, CDR1 is MNHNS, CDR2 SASEGT. CDR3 size: 12 residues.

This clone was recorded a few times. The chain has TRBV5-6 and TRBJ1-2; weak D call: TRBD1 (6 bases). CDR1 and CDR2 (germline): SGHDT, YYEEEE. Trimming took 3 bases from V and 0 from J, leaving 15 bases between them. This CDR3 comprises 16 residues. CDR3 region: CASSSPQGRANYGYTF. The CDR3 DNA follows: TGTGCCAGCAGCTCTCCACAGGGTCGAGCTAACTATGGCTACACCTTC.

This clone was observed a single time. The V gene is TRBV28, the J gene TRBJ2-2, with 9 bases aligning to TRBD2. Looked up from germline, CDR1 is MDHEN and CDR2 is SYDVKM. V lost 6 bases to trimming and J lost 5 bases; unmatched junction nucleotides: 4. This CDR3 comprises 14 residues. The CDR3 here is CASRSAGGTGELFF. CDR3 in DNA: TGTGCCAGCAGATCAGCGGGAGGTACCGGGGAGCTGTTTTTT.

The CDR3 spells CASSYQGRSPLHF. DNA for the CDR3: TGTGCCAGCAGTTACCAGGGGAGATCACCCCTCCACTTT. V is TRBV6-2 or TRBV6-3 and J is TRBJ1-6, with D perhaps matching TRBD1 (6 bases). CDR3 length: 13 residues. Germline V gene lookup returns CDR1 MNHEY and CDR2 SVGEGT. V shed 2 bases and J shed 10 bases, with 9 bases lying between them.

The CDR3 spells CASRAWGGSGNTIYF. CDR3 nucleotides: TGTGCCAGCAGGGCCTGGGGGGGCTCTGGAAACACCATATATTTT. The genes are TRBV9 and TRBJ1-3; possible D gene TRBD1, 5 bases. The CDR3 covers 15 residues. CDR1 SGDLS and CDR2 YYNGEE come from the germline V gene. V gave up 5 bases and J gave up 0 bases, with 12 bases separating them.

This chain links TRBV18 with TRBJ2-1; D is unclear. Germline V gene data show CDR1 as KGHSH and CDR2 as LQKENI. The CDR3 is 13 residues long. V lost 0 bases, J lost 10 bases, and 10 bases lay in between. For the CDR3, the DNA is TGTGCCAGCTCACCACCGATTAGTTGGGAGCAGTTCTTC. Its translation is CASSPPISWEQFF.

The gene calls are TRBV19 and TRBJ1-1; maybe TRBD1 (6 bases). CDR1 and CDR2 (germline): LNHDA, SQIVND (reference sequence). The CDR3 has 14 residues. V gave up 7 bases and J gave up 1 base, with 13 bases separating them. In DNA, the CDR3 is TGTGCCAGTAAACAGGGTCTCGGGAACACTGAAGCTTTCTTT. Its translation is CASKQGLGNTEAFF.

This clone was seen only once. The chain uses TRBV9 and TRBJ1-2; no clear D. Trimming cost V 0 bases and J 4 bases, with 10 bases left between them. CDR3 length equals 14 residues. Per germline, CDR1 SGDLS and CDR2 YYNGEE. The CDR3 sequence is CASSVDHGGYGYTF. CDR3 nucleotides: TGTGCCAGCAGCGTAGACCATGGCGGCTATGGCTACACCTTC.

The chain uses TRBV5-5 and TRBJ2-7, with D maybe TRBD1 (6 bases). CDR1 and CDR2 (germline): SGHKS, YYEKEE (reference sequence). V was clipped by 6 bases and J by 2 bases, with 15 bases between them. This CDR3 is 14 amino acids long. CDR3 DNA sequence: TGTGCCAGCACCCAGGCTGGGGGCCCCTACGAGCAGTACTTC. Amino acid sequence: CASTQAGGPYEQYF.

The V call is TRBV11-2, the J call TRBJ1-6; 7 nucleotides agree with TRBD1. Germline V gene lookup returns CDR1 SGHAT and CDR2 FQNNGV. CDR3 length: 16 amino acids. Trimming took 1 base from V and 7 from J; bases not matched to a gene: 7. Here the CDR3 reads CASSLVPGQLNSPLHF. In DNA form, the CDR3 reads TGTGCCAGCAGCTTAGTTCCGGGACAGCTCAATTCACCCCTCCACTTT. The full variable domain, completed using reference TRBV11-2 and TRBJ1-6, is EAGVAQSPRYKIIEKRQSVAFWCNPISGHATLYWYQQILGQGPKLLIQFQNNGVVDDSQLPKDRFSAERLKGVDSTLKIQPAKLEDSAVYLCASSLVPGQLNSPLHFGNGTRLTVT.

The gene calls are TRBV28 and TRBJ1-2, with D possibly being TRBD1 (6 bases). Deletions cut 1 base from V and 2 bases from J, with 14 bases between. This CDR3 contains 16 residues. Per the germline V gene, CDR1 is MDHEN and CDR2 is SYDVKM. The CDR3: CASSLYRAGGNYGYTF. DNA for the CDR3: TGTGCCAGCAGTTTATATAGGGCGGGGGGCAACTATGGCTACACCTTC.

The chain recombines TRBV7-2 with TRBJ2-7; no firm D call. The CDR3 extends over 12 amino acids. V was shortened by 5 bases and J by 1 base, with 6 bases between the two germline ends. Germline V gene lookup returns CDR1 SGHTA and CDR2 FQGNSA. CDR3 loop: CASSLRSYEQYF. The CDR3 bases are TGTGCCAGCAGCCTACGGTCCTACGAGCAGTACTTC.

The V gene is TRBV7-9, the J gene TRBJ1-4; possible D gene TRBD1, 5 bases. Looked up from germline, CDR1 is SEHNR and CDR2 is FQNEAQ (reference sequence). The CDR3 length is 14 residues. V was shortened by 5 bases and J by 6 bases, with 13 bases between the two germline ends. The CDR3 loop is CASSPGSGYEKLFF. Here the CDR3 DNA reads TGTGCCAGCAGCCCAGGGTCAGGGTATGAAAAACTGTTTTTT.

V is TRBV7-2 and J is TRBJ2-1; 10 bases line up with TRBD2. The CDR3 is 15 residues long. V dropped 2 bases and J dropped 2; count of bases not matched to a gene: 0. Germline CDR1 reads SGHTA; CDR2 reads FQGNSA. The CDR3 DNA follows: TGTGCCAGCAGCTTAACTAGCGGGACCTACAATGAGCAGTTCTTC. Translated, it gives CASSLTSGTYNEQFF.

V is TRBV2 and J is TRBJ1-1, with TRBD1 as a possible D gene (5 bases). CDR1 is SNHLY, CDR2 FYNNEI, per germline. This CDR3 has 15 residues. V gave up 3 bases and J gave up 1 base, with 12 bases separating them. The CDR3 region is CASSEGGRPNTEAFF. The CDR3 nucleotides read TGTGCCAGCAGTGAGGGGGGTAGACCGAACACTGAAGCTTTCTTT.

This clone was seen a single time. The chain couples TRBV5-1 to TRBJ1-3; D is uncertain. The CDR3 covers 16 residues. The germline V and J ends were trimmed by 0 bases and 2 bases, with 12 bases remaining between them. The germline CDR1 and CDR2 sequences are SGHRS and YFSETQ. Here the CDR3 reads CASSLASAAAGNTIYF. DNA of the CDR3: TGCGCCAGCAGCTTGGCCAGTGCGGCAGCTGGAAACACCATATATTTT.

The chain recombines TRBV5-1 with TRBJ2-5, with D possibly being TRBD1 (6 bases). The CDR3 runs 16 residues. Trimming cost V 4 bases and J 5 bases, with 21 bases left between them. Germline V gene lookup returns CDR1 SGHRS and CDR2 YFSETQ. This chain's CDR3 is CASSRDIRARRETQYF. CDR3 DNA sequence: TGCGCCAGCAGCCGGGACATTCGAGCTAGGAGGGAGACCCAGTACTTC.

The chain couples TRBV28 to TRBJ2-2, with D perhaps TRBD2 (5 bases). Between the trimmed V and J ends, which lost 1 base and 0 bases, there was a span of 12 bases. Per the germline V gene, CDR1 is MDHEN and CDR2 is SYDVKM. This CDR3 contains 17 residues. For the CDR3, the DNA is TGTGCCAGCAGTTTATCGGGGTGGCCAGCGAACACCGGGGAGCTGTTTTTT. Amino acid sequence: CASSLSGWPANTGELFF.